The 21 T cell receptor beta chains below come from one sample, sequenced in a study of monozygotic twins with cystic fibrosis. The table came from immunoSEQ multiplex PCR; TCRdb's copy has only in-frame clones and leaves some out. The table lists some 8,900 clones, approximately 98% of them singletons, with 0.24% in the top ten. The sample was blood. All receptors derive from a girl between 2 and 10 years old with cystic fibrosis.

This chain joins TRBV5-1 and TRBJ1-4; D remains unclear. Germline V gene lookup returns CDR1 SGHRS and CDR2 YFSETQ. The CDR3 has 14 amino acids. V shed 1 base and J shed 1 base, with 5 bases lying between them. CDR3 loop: CASSLIGTNEKLFF. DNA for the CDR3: TGCGCCAGCAGCTTGATAGGAACTAATGAAAAACTGTTTTTT.

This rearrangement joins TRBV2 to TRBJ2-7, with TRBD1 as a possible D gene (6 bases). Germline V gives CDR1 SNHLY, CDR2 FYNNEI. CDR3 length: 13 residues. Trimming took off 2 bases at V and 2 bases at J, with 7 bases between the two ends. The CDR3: CASSEQGTYEQYF. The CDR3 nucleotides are TGTGCCAGCAGTGAACAGGGGACCTACGAGCAGTACTTC.

CDR3 nucleotide sequence: TGTGCCAGCAGCTTACAAACCGGACGGATGTCCTATGGCTACACCTTC. Residues: CASSLQTGRMSYGYTF. The chain couples TRBV7-2 to TRBJ1-2; D unresolved. Germline values: CDR1 SGHTA, CDR2 FQGNSA. V shed 2 bases and J shed 4 bases, with 17 bases lying between them. The CDR3 consists of 16 residues. Based on the CDR3 plus reference TRBV7-2 and TRBJ1-2, the full variable domain is GAGVSQSPSNKVTEKGKDVELRCDPISGHTALYWYRQSLGQGLEFLIYFQGNSAPDKSGLPSDRFSAERTGGSVSTLTIQRTQQEDSAVYLCASSLQTGRMSYGYTFGSGTRLTVV.

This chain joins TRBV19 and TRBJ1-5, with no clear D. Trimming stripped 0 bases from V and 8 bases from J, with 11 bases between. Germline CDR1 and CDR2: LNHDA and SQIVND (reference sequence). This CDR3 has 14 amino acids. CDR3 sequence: CASSIDRAWEPQHF. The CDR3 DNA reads TGTGCCAGTAGTATAGATAGGGCCTGGGAGCCCCAGCATTTT.

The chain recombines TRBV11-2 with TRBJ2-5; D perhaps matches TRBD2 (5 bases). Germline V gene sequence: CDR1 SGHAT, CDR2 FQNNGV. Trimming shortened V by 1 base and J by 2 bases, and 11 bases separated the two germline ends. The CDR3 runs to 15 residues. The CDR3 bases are TGTGCCAGCAGCTTAGGGAGAGGGTTTCAAGAGACCCAGTACTTC. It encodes CASSLGRGFQETQYF.

DNA of the CDR3: TGCGCCAGCAGCGCCACTAGCGGCCTGTACAATGAGCAGTTCTTC. Protein sequence: CASSATSGLYNEQFF. The V and J genes are TRBV10-2 and TRBJ2-1, with 8 nucleotides matching TRBD2. The CDR3 sequence is 15 residues long. V was clipped by 6 bases and J by 4 bases; unmatched bases: 8. Germline loops: CDR1 WSHSY, CDR2 SAAADI.

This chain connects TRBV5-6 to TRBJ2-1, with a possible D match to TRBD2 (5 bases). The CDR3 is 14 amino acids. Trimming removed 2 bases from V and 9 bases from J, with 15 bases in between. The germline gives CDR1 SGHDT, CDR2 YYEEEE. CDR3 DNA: TGTGCCAGCAGCTTTAAGCGCTGGGCGGGTGAGCAGTTCTTC. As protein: CASSFKRWAGEQFF. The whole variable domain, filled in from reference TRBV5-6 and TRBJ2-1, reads DAGVTQSPTHLIKTRGQQVTLRCSPKSGHDTVSWYQQALGQGPQFIFQYYEEEERQRGNFPDRFSGHQFPNYSSELNVNALLLGDSALYLCASSFKRWAGEQFFGPGTRLTVL.

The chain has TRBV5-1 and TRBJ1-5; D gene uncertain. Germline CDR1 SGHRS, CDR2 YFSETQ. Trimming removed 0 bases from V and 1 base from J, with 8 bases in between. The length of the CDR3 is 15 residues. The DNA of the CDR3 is TGCGCCAGCAGCTTGGGAGACACCAGCAATCAGCCCCAGCATTTT. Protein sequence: CASSLGDTSNQPQHF.

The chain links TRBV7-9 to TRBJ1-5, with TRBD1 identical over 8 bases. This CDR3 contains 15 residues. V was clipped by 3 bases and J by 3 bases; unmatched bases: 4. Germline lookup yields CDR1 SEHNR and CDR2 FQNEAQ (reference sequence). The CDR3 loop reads CASSFTGGPNQPQHF. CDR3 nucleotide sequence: TGTGCCAGCAGCTTTACAGGGGGACCCAATCAGCCCCAGCATTTT.

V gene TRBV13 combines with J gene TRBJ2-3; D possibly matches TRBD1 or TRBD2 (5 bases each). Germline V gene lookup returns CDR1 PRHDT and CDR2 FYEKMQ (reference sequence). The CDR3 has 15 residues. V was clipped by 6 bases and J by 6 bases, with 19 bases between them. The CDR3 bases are TGTGCCAGCAGACTACGATTCGGGACCGGTGATACGCAGTATTTT. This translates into CASRLRFGTGDTQYF.

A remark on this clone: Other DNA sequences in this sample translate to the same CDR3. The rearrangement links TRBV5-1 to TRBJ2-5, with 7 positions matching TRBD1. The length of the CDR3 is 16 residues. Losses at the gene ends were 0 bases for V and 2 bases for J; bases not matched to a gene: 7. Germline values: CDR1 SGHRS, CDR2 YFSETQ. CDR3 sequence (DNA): TGCGCCAGCAGCTTGGCTCTCCGGACAGGACAAGAGACCCAGTACTTC. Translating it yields CASSLALRTGQETQYF.

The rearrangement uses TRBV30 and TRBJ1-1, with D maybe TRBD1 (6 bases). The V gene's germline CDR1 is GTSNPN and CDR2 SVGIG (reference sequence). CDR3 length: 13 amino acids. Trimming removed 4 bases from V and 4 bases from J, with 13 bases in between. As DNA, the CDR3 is TGTGCCTGGAAGGGGACACCGGGCACTGAAGCTTTCTTT. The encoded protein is CAWKGTPGTEAFF.

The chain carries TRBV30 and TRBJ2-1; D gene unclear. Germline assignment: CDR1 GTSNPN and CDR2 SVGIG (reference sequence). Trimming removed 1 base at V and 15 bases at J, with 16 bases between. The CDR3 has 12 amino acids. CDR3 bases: TGTGCCTGGAGTGAGATCTCGAGCTTTAGGTTCTTC. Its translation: CAWSEISSFRFF.

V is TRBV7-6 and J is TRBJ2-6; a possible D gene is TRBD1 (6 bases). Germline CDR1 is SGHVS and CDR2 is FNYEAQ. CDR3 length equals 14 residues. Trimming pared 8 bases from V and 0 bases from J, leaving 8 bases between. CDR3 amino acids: CASSGVSGANVLTF. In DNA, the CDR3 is TGTGCCAGCTCAGGGGTCTCTGGGGCCAACGTCCTGACTTTC.

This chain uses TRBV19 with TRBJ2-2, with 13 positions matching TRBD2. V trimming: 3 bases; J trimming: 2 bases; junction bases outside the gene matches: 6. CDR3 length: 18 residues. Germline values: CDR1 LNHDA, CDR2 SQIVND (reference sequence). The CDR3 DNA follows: TGTGCCAGTAGTATGATACTAGCGGGAGGGCCTAACACCGGGGAGCTGTTTTTT. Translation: CASSMILAGGPNTGELFF.

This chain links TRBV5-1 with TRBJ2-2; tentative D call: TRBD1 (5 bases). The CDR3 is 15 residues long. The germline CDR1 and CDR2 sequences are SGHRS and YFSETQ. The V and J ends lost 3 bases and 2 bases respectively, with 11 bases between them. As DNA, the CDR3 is TGCGCCAGCAGCTACACAGGAGATAACACCGGGGAGCTGTTTTTT. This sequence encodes CASSYTGDNTGELFF.

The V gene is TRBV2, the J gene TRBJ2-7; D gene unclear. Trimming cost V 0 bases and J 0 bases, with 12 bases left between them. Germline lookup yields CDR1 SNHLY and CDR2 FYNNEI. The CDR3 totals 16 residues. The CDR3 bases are TGTGCCAGCAGTGAAGCTAGCAGACTTAGCTCCTACGAGCAGTACTTC. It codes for CASSEASRLSSYEQYF.

The CDR3 nucleotides are TGCGCCAGCAGCCTTATTAGCGGGCCCCTGAACACCGGGGAGCTGTTTTTT. Encoded protein: CASSLISGPLNTGELFF. This chain uses TRBV4-1 with TRBJ2-2, with 7 positions matching TRBD2. The V segment lost 4 bases and the J segment 1 base; nucleotides outside the gene matches: 9. The germline gives CDR1 MGHRA, CDR2 YSYEKL. The CDR3 covers 17 residues.

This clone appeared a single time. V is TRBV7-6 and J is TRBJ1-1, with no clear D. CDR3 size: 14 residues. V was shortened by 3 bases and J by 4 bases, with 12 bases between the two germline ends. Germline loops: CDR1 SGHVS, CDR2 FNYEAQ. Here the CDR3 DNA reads TGTGCCAGCAGCTTCCTCGGGGAGAGCACTGAAGCTTTCTTT. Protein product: CASSFLGESTEAFF.

The CDR3 region is CASTPGGLAVPYEQYF. The CDR3 nucleotides read TGTGCCAGCACTCCAGGGGGGCTAGCGGTACCCTACGAGCAGTACTTC. The chain employs TRBV28 and TRBJ2-7; D might be TRBD1 or TRBD2, each matching 7 bases. Between the trimmed V and J ends, which lost 7 bases and 2 bases, there was a span of 21 bases. The CDR3 extends over 16 amino acids. From germline, CDR1 is MDHEN and CDR2 SYDVKM.

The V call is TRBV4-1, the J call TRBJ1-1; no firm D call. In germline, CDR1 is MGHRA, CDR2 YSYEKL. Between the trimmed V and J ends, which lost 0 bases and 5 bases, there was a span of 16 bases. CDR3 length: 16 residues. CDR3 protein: CASSQDRNTRRTEAFF. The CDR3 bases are TGCGCCAGCAGCCAAGACAGGAACACTCGGAGAACTGAAGCTTTCTTT.